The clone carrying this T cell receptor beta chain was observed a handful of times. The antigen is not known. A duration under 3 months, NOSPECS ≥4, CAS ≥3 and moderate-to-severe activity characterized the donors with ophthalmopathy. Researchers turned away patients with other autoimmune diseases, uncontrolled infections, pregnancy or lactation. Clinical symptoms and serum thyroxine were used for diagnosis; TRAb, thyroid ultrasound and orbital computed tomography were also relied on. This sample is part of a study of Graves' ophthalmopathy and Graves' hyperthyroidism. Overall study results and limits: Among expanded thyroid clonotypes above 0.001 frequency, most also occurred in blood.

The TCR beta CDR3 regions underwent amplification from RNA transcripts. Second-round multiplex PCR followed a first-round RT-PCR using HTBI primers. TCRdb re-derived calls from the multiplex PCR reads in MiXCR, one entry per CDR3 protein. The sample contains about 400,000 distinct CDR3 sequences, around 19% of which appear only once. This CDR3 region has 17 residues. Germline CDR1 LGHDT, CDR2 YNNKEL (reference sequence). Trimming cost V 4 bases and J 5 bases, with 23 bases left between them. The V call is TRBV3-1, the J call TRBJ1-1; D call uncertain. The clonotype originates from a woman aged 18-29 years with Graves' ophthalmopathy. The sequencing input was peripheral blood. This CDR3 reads CASSPERTFTKSTEAFF. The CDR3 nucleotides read TGTGCCAGCAGCCCCGAGAGGACCTTTACGAAGTCGACTGAAGCTTTCTTT.